This T cell receptor beta chain was retrieved from a study of blood T cell repertoires in COVID-19. Study at large: Acute and convalescent COVID-19 specimens originated in the United States, Italy and Spain. The analysed material was cDNA or gDNA that came from T cells, B-cell-depleted T cells, or PBMCs.

Authors' analysis steps: The authors estimated nucleated cell counts from reference gene primer amplification. Sequenced by immunoSEQ multiplex PCR; TCRdb stores in-frame clones only, minus some. Clonal size and the V and J genes are those of that table, whereas D and trimming came from the DNA. The data hold about 200,000 clones, with less than 85% observed a single time. This CDR3 region has 15 residues. Trimming at V came to 1 base and at J to 0 bases, leaving 2 bases not matched to a gene. Germline assignment: CDR1 SGDLS and CDR2 YYNGEE. The V gene is TRBV9, the J gene TRBJ2-3; 7 positions match TRBD2. The source material was peripheral blood. The receptor comes from a woman aged 70-85 years with acute or convalescent COVID-19. The CDR3 nucleotides read TGTGCCAGCAGCGTACTAGCGGCTAGCACAGATACGCAGTATTTT. It translates to CASSVLAASTDTQYF. Drawing the rest from reference TRBV9 and TRBJ2-3, the complete variable domain is DSGVTQTPKHLITATGQRVTLRCSPRSGDLSVYWYQQSLDQGLQFLIQYYNGEERAKGNILERFSAQQFPDLHSELNLSSLELGDSALYFCASSVLAASTDTQYFGPGTRLTVL.